The clone carrying this T cell receptor beta chain has more than one count but fewer than ten. Antigen: not known. This sample is drawn from a study of response to subunit inactivated influenza vaccine. Study-level results: Authors suggested each seasonal flu vaccination may recruit only limited numbers of new T cells.

TCRdb processed the RT-PCR reads anew with MiXCR; each CDR3 protein has one entry. The sample carries about 500,000 distinct CDR3 sequences, roughly 7.6% recorded once. Trimming shortened V by 1 base and J by 3 bases, and 13 bases separated the two germline ends. Germline values: CDR1 SQVTM, CDR2 ANQGSEA. The CDR3 extends over 14 amino acids. The clonotype was recovered from a man between 45 and 75 years old who received an inactivated influenza vaccine. The chain uses TRBV29-1 and TRBJ2-7; no definite D call. Sequenced material: PBMCs from blood, taken roughly 24 months after vaccination. CDR3 loop: CSVEVRGRDYEQYF. The CDR3 nucleotides are TGCAGCGTTGAAGTACGTGGAAGAGACTACGAGCAGTACTTC.